This entry concerns a single T cell receptor beta chain. This entry comes from a study of human CD8 memory T cell subsets. TCR beta was sequenced from UMI-tagged 5' RACE libraries. TCRdb re-called the 5' RACE reads, yielding one record per CDR3 amino acid sequence without DNA. This listing includes around 9,700 distinct CDR3 sequences. Germline V gene data show CDR1 as SGHTS and CDR2 as YDEGEE. The length of the CDR3 is 17 residues. This sequence originates from a human donor in good health. The genes are TRBV5-8 and TRBJ1-6; TCRdb proposes TRBD1, but this gene call is untestable without DNA. Sequenced material: CD8+ T cells from PBMCs. The CDR3 sequence: CASSPRTGNSYNSPLHF.